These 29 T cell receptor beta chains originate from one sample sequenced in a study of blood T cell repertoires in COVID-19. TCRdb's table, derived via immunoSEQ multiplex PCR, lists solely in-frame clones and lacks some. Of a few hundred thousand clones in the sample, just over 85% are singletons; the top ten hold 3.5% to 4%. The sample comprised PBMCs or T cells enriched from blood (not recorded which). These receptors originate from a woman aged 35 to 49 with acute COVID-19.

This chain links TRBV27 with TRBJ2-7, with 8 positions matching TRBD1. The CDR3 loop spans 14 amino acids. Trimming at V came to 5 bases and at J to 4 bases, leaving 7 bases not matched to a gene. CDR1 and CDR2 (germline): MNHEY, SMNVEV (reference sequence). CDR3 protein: CASSLRTGRYEQYF. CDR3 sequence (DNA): TGTGCCAGCAGTCTTAGGACAGGGCGATACGAGCAGTACTTC.

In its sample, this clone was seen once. The CDR3 here is CASSERTGLNSGANVLTF. CDR3 in DNA: TGTGCCAGCAGTGAAAGGACAGGACTAAACTCTGGGGCCAACGTCCTGACTTTC. V is TRBV6-1 and J is TRBJ2-6; TRBD1 is a possible D gene (7 bases). Trimming stripped 2 bases from V and 0 bases from J, with 14 bases between. Germline lookup yields CDR1 MNHNS and CDR2 SASEGT. This CDR3 is 18 amino acids long.

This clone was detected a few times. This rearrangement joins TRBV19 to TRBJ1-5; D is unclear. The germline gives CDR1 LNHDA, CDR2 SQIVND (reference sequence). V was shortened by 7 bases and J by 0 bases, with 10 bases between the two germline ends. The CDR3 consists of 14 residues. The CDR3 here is CASTHAYSNQPQHF. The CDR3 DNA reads TGTGCCAGTACCCACGCCTATAGCAATCAGCCCCAGCATTTT.

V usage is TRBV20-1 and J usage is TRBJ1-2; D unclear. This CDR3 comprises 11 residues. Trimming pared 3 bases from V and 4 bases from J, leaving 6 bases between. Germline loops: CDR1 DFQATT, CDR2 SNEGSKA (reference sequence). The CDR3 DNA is TGCAGTGCTAGGTCCTTCTATGGCTACACCTTC. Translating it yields CSARSFYGYTF.

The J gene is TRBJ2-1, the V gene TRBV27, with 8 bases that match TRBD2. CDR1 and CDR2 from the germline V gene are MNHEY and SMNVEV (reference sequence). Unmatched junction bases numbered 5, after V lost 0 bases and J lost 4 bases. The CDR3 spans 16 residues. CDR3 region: CASSLSSGMGYNEQFF. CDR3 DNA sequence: TGTGCCAGCAGTTTATCTAGCGGGATGGGGTACAATGAGCAGTTCTTC.

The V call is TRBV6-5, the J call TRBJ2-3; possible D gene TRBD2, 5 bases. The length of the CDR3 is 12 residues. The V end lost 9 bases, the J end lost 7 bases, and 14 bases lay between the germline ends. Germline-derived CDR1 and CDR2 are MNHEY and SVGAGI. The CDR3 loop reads CASRGSVYTQYF. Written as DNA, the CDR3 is TGTGCCAGTAGAGGGAGTGTGTATACGCAGTATTTT.

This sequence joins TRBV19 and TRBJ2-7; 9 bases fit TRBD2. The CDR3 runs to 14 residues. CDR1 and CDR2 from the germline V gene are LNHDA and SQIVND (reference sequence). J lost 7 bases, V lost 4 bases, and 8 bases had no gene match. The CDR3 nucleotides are TGTGCCAGTAGTAATGCGGGAGGGCTTTTGGAGCAGTACTTC. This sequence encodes CASSNAGGLLEQYF. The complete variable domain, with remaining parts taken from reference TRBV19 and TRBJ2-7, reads DGGITQSPKYLFRKEGQNVTLSCEQNLNHDAMYWYRQDPGQGLRLIYYSQIVNDFQKGDIAEGYSVSREKKESFPLTVTSAQKNPTAFYLCASSNAGGLLEQYFGPGTRLTVT.

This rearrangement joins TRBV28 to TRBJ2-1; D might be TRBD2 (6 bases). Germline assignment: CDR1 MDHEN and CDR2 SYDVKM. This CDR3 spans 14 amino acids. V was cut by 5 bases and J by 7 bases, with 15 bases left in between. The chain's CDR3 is CASSRSGGRNEQFF. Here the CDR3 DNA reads TGTGCCAGCAGTCGCAGCGGAGGGAGGAATGAGCAGTTCTTC.

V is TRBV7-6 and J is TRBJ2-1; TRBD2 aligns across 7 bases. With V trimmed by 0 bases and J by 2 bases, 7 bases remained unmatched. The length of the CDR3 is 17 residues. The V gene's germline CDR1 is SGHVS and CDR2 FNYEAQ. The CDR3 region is CASSLAWLAETYNEQFF. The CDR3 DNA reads TGTGCCAGCAGCTTAGCGTGGCTAGCGGAGACCTACAATGAGCAGTTCTTC.

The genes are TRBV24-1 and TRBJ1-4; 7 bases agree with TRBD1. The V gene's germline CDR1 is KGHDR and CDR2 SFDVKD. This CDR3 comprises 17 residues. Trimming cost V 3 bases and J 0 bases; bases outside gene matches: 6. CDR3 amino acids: CATSDNGQAATNEKLFF. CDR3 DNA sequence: TGTGCCACCAGTGATAATGGACAGGCTGCAACTAATGAAAAACTGTTTTTT.

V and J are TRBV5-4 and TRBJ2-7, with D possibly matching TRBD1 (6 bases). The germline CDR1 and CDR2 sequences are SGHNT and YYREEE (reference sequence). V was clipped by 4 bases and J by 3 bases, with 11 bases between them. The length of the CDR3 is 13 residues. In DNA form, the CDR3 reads TGTGCCAGCAGCGCCCCGACAGGCTACGAGCAGTACTTC. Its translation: CASSAPTGYEQYF.

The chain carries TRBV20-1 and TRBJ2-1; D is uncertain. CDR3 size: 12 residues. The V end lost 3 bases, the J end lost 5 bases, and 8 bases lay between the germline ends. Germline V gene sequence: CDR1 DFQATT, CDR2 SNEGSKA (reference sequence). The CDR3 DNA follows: TGCAGTGCTAGTCTTAGTGACAATGAGCAGTTCTTC. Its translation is CSASLSDNEQFF.

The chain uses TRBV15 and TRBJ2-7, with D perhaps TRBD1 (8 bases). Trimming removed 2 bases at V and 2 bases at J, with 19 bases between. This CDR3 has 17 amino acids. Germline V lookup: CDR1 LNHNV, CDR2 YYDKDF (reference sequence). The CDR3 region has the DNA TGTGCCACCAGCAGACTCAGCGGGACAGGTAATACCTACGAGCAGTACTTC. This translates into CATSRLSGTGNTYEQYF.

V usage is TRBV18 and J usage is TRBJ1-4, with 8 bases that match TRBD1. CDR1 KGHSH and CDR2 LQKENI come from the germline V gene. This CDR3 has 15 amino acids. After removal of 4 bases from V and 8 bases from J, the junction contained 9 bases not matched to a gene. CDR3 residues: CASSLRTGSIEKLFF. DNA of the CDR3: TGTGCCAGCTCACTCAGGACAGGGTCGATAGAAAAACTGTTTTTT.

CDR3 protein: CASSFYLAGKYEQYF. The CDR3 DNA reads as TGTGCCAGCAGTTTCTATCTAGCGGGAAAATACGAGCAGTACTTC. This chain uses TRBV28 with TRBJ2-7; 9 bases agree with TRBD2. The CDR3 runs to 15 residues. V gave up 3 bases and J gave up 4 bases; unmatched junction bases: 7. The V gene's germline CDR1 is MDHEN and CDR2 SYDVKM.

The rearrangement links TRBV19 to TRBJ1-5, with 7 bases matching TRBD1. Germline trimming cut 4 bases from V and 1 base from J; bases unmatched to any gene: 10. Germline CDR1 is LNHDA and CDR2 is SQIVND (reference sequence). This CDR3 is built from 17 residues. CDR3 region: CASSSSVTGTSNQPQHF. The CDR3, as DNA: TGTGCCAGTAGTAGCAGCGTGACAGGGACCAGCAATCAGCCCCAGCATTTT.

CDR3 loop: CASSQKGQAVYNSPLHF. In nucleotides, the CDR3 is TGTGCCAGCAGTCAAAAGGGACAGGCGGTCTATAATTCACCCCTCCACTTT. The V gene is TRBV27, the J gene TRBJ1-6; TRBD1 agrees at 8 bases. CDR1 is MNHEY, CDR2 SMNVEV, per germline (reference sequence). J was trimmed by 3 bases and V by 5 bases; bases with no gene match: 9. CDR3 size: 17 residues.

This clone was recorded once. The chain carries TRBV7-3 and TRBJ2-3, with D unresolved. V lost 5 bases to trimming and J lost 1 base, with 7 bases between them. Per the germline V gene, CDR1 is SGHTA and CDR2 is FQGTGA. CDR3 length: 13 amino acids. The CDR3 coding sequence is TGTGCCAGCAGCCTGAGCGGCACAGATACGCAGTATTTT. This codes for CASSLSGTDTQYF.

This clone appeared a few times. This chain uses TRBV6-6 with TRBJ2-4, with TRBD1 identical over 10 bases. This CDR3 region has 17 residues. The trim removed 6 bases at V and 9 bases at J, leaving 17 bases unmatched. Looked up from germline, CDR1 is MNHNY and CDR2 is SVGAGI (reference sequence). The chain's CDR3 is CASRRNTPGTGEGIQYF. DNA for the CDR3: TGTGCCAGCAGGCGAAATACCCCCGGGACAGGGGAAGGCATTCAGTACTTC.

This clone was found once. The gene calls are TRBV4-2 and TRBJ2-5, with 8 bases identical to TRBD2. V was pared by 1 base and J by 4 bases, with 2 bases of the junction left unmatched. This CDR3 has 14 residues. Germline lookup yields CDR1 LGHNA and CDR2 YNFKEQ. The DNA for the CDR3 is TGTGCCAGCAGCCAAGCCGGGACTAGAGAGACCCAGTACTTC. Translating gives CASSQAGTRETQYF.

In DNA, the CDR3 is TGTGCCAGCAGCTTAGCCGGGACACCCTCCTACGAGCAGTACTTC. The encoded protein is CASSLAGTPSYEQYF. The chain combines TRBV7-9 with TRBJ2-7; a weak D match, TRBD1 (6 bases). V lost 0 bases and J lost 0, with 9 bases in between. The CDR3 spans 15 residues. The germline CDR1 and CDR2 sequences are SEHNR and FQNEAQ (reference sequence).

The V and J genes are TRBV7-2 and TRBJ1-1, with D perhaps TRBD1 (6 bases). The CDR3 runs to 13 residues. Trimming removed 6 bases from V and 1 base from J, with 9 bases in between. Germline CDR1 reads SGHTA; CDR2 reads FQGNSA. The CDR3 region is CASRLQGNTEAFF. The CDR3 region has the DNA TGTGCCAGCAGACTACAGGGGAACACTGAAGCTTTCTTT.

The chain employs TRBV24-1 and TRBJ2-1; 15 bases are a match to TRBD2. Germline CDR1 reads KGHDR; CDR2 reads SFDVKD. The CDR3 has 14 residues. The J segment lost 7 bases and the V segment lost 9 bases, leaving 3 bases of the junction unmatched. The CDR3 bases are TGTGCCACCTCCGGGACTAGCGGGAGGAATGAGCAGTTCTTC. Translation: CATSGTSGRNEQFF.

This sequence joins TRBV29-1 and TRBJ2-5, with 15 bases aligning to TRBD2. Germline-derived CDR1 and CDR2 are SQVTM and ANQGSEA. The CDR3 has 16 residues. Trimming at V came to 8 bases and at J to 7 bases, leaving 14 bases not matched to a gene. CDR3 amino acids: CSTTGTSGGPVGTQYF. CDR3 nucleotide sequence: TGCAGCACAACCGGGACTAGCGGGGGGCCCGTTGGGACCCAGTACTTC.

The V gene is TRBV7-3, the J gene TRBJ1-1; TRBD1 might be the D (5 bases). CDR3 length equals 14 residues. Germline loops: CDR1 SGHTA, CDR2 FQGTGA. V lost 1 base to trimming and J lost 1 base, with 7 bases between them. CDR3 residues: CASSLMGGNTEAFF. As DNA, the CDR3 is TGTGCCAGCAGCTTAATGGGGGGGAACACTGAAGCTTTCTTT. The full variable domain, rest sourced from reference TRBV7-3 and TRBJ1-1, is GAGVSQTPSNKVTEKGKYVELRCDPISGHTALYWYRQSLGQGPEFLIYFQGTGAADDSGLPNDRFFAVRPEGSVSTLKIQRTERGDSAVYLCASSLMGGNTEAFFGQGTRLTVV.

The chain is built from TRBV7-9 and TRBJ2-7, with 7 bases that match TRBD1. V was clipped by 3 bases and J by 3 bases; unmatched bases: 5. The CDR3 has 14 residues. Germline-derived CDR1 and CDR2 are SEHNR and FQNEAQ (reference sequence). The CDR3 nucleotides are TGTGCCAGCAGCTTGGGACAGAAAAGCTACGAGCAGTACTTC. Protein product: CASSLGQKSYEQYF.

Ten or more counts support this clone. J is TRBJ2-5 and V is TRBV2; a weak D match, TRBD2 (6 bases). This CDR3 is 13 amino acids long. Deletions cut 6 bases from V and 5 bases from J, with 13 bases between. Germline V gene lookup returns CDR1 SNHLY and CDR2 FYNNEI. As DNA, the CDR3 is TGTGCCAGCAGCTCGGGGGTTATGGAGACCCAGTACTTC. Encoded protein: CASSSGVMETQYF.

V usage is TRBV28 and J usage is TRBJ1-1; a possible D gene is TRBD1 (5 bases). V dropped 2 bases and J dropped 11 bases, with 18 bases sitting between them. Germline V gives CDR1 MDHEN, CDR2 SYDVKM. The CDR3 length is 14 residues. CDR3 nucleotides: TGTGCCAGCAGTTTAGGGTTTGGGTCAGGGTCCGCTTTCTTT. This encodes CASSLGFGSGSAFF.

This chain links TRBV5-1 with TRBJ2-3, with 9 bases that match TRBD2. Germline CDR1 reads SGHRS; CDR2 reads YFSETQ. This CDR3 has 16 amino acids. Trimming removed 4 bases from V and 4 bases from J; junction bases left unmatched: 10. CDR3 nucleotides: TGCGCCAGCAGCCGGGGTTTAGCGGGAGAACCAGATACGCAGTATTTT. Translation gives CASSRGLAGEPDTQYF.